Shown below are 27 T cell receptor beta chains from a single sample sequenced in a study of T cell repertoires in cytomegalovirus infection. TCRdb itself ran the reads through MiXCR, one entry per CDR3 protein. The repertoire has approximately 270,000 distinct CDR3 sequences, about 20% of them found once; the top ten carry roughly a fifth. Their antigens are not known. Sequencing was performed on cultured PBMCs, taken from culture after CMV antigen stimulation. The origin of the receptors is a human donor in good health (CMV status not recorded). Some clones in this sample may be carry-over from other donors' samples.

A few counts support this clonotype. The V call is TRBV6-1, the J call TRBJ2-3; D is ambiguous. The germline gives CDR1 MNHNS, CDR2 SASEGT. The CDR3 sequence is 16 residues long. The V and J ends lost 2 bases and 0 bases respectively, with 12 bases between them. CDR3 in DNA: TGTGCCAGCAGTGAACCCGACTGGTCTAGCACAGATACGCAGTATTTT. Amino acid sequence: CASSEPDWSSTDTQYF.

Only a few counts were recorded for this clonotype. This chain's CDR3 is CASSLEVSGRPFF. The CDR3 coding sequence is TGTGCCAGCAGCTTAGAGGTTAGCGGGAGGCCGTTCTTC. The chain employs TRBV7-9 and TRBJ2-1, with 10 bases aligning to TRBD2. The CDR3 is 13 residues long. Germline V CDR1 and CDR2: SEHNR, FQNEAQ (reference sequence). V lost 1 base, J lost 15 bases, and 6 bases stayed unmatched.

This chain joins TRBV6-6 and TRBJ2-3; 10 positions agree with TRBD2. The ends lost 6 bases at V and 4 bases at J; junction bases unmatched: 10. CDR3 length equals 16 residues. CDR1 MNHNY and CDR2 SVGAGI come from the germline V gene (reference sequence). The CDR3 bases are TGTGCCAGCAGCCGATCTAGCGGGAGTCAAGCAGATACGCAGTATTTT. This gives the protein CASSRSSGSQADTQYF.

This rearrangement joins TRBV6-2 or TRBV6-3 to TRBJ2-7; 9 nucleotides align to TRBD2. V lost 6 bases to trimming and J lost 3 bases; unmatched junction nucleotides: 18. The CDR3 contains 18 residues. Germline V gene lookup returns CDR1 MNHEY and CDR2 SVGEGT. The CDR3 sequence: CASRLQASGITSLYEQYF. CDR3 nucleotides: TGTGCCAGCAGGTTACAGGCTAGCGGGATAACGAGCCTCTACGAGCAGTACTTC.

This clonotype turned up a few times. The chain links TRBV20-1 to TRBJ2-2; D gene uncertain. Germline V gene data show CDR1 as DFQATT and CDR2 as SNEGSKA (reference sequence). The CDR3 has 13 residues. V gave up 7 bases and J gave up 0 bases, with 9 bases separating them. The CDR3 sequence is CSDRPANTGELFF. The CDR3 region has the DNA TGCAGTGATCGGCCGGCGAACACCGGGGAGCTGTTTTTT.

The count of this clonotype is one. A much larger clonotype is one base distant, so this may be a read error. V usage is TRBV7-2 and J usage is TRBJ2-7; D unclear. Per germline, CDR1 SGHTA and CDR2 FQGNSA. This CDR3 spans 14 amino acids. The CDR3 reads CASSPSTSSYEPYF. The DNA of the CDR3 is TGTGCCAGCAGCCCTTCGACCTCTTCCTACGAGCCGTACTTC.

This clonotype has just a few counts. The CDR3 DNA is TGCAGCGTTGTAGGGCCAGGGGACACTGAAGCTTTCTTT. This sequence encodes CSVVGPGDTEAFF. The genes are TRBV29-1 and TRBJ1-1, with TRBD1 as a possible D gene (6 bases). The ends were cut back, 4 bases at V and 3 bases at J, with 12 bases in the middle. CDR3 size: 13 residues. Germline assignment: CDR1 SQVTM and CDR2 ANQGSEA. Variable domain in full (rest from reference TRBV29-1 and TRBJ1-1): SAVISQKPSRDICQRGTSLTIQCQVDSQVTMMFWYRQQPGQSLTLIATANQGSEATYESGFVIDKFPISRPNLTFSTLTVSNMSPEDSSIYLCSVVGPGDTEAFFGQGTRLTVV.

This clonotype appeared many times. The chain combines TRBV7-8 with TRBJ1-2; D remains unclear. V gave up 2 bases and J gave up 2 bases, with 12 bases separating them. CDR1 and CDR2 (germline): SGHVS, FQNEAQ. This CDR3 is 15 amino acids long. The CDR3 spells CASSLLRGPNYGYTF. The CDR3, as DNA: TGTGCCAGCAGCTTATTAAGAGGCCCAAACTATGGCTACACCTTC. The variable domain in full, completed from reference TRBV7-8 and TRBJ1-2, reads GAGVSQSPRYKVAKRGQDVALRCDPISGHVSLFWYQQALGQGPEFLTYFQNEAQLDKSGLPSDRFFAERPEGSVSTLKIQRTQQEDSAVYLCASSLLRGPNYGYTFGSGTRLTVV.

Ten or more counts support this clonotype. The chain is built from TRBV7-2 and TRBJ2-3, with TRBD2 identical over 10 bases. The ends lost 1 base at V and 9 bases at J; junction bases unmatched: 4. Germline CDR1 and CDR2: SGHTA and FQGNSA. The CDR3 totals 14 residues. This chain's CDR3 is CASSLVIAGGTQYF. The CDR3 coding sequence is TGTGCCAGCAGCTTAGTGATAGCGGGAGGCACGCAGTATTTT.

In its sample, this clonotype was seen many times. The chain has TRBV7-6 and TRBJ2-1; weak D call: TRBD2 (5 bases). V lost 7 bases and J 0 bases, leaving 28 bases between the germline ends. Germline V gene data show CDR1 as SGHVS and CDR2 as FNYEAQ. The CDR3 is 20 residues long. CDR3 DNA sequence: TGTGCCAGCACCCCGACTATCGGGCAAAACAATATCAACTCCTACAATGAGCAGTTCTTC. Protein product: CASTPTIGQNNINSYNEQFF.

This clonotype was recorded a few times. The gene calls are TRBV19 and TRBJ1-4; no firm D call. CDR1 and CDR2 (germline): LNHDA, SQIVND (reference sequence). Between the trimmed V and J ends, which lost 6 bases and 4 bases, there was a span of 6 bases. The CDR3 spans 12 residues. The CDR3 reads CASRRINEKLFF. The DNA for the CDR3 is TGTGCCAGTAGGAGGATTAATGAAAAACTGTTTTTT.

The chain combines TRBV29-1 with TRBJ2-1; D is unclear. There are 10 residues in the CDR3. The V and J ends lost 4 bases and 13 bases respectively, with 11 bases between them. Germline CDR1 reads SQVTM; CDR2 reads ANQGSEA. CDR3 in amino acids: CSVGNGQQFF. CDR3 sequence (DNA): TGCAGCGTTGGTAACGGTCAACAGTTCTTC.

This clonotype was counted once. A much larger clone differs from this one at a single base, so this may be a read error. This chain links TRBV28 with TRBJ2-3, with TRBD1 as a possible D gene (5 bases). Germline values: CDR1 MDHEN, CDR2 SYDVKM. There are 13 residues in the CDR3. Here the CDR3 reads CASSRTATDTRYF. DNA for the CDR3: TGTGCCAGCAGTCGGACCGCGACAGATACGCGGTATTTT.

The gene calls are TRBV7-8 and TRBJ1-1, with TRBD1 as a possible D gene (6 bases). V was clipped by 2 bases and J by 8 bases, with 15 bases between them. The germline CDR1 and CDR2 sequences are SGHVS and FQNEAQ. The CDR3 length is 14 residues. CDR3 nucleotides: TGTGCCAGCAGCTTACGGCGGGGGGGCGAGGAAGCTTTCTTT. This encodes CASSLRRGGEEAFF. Using reference TRBV7-8 and TRBJ1-1 for the parts outside the CDR3, the full variable domain is GAGVSQSPRYKVAKRGQDVALRCDPISGHVSLFWYQQALGQGPEFLTYFQNEAQLDKSGLPSDRFFAERPEGSVSTLKIQRTQQEDSAVYLCASSLRRGGEEAFFGQGTRLTVV.

The chain recombines TRBV7-2 with TRBJ2-5; 8 nucleotides agree with TRBD2. Per germline, CDR1 SGHTA and CDR2 FQGNSA. V trimming: 5 bases; J trimming: 5 bases; junction bases outside the gene matches: 13. This CDR3 region has 16 residues. Here the CDR3 DNA reads TGTGCCAGCAGCCGCCGGGTGAGCGGGAGAGAGGAGACCCAGTACTTC. Protein product: CASSRRVSGREETQYF.

In its sample, this clonotype was seen a few times. The rearrangement joins TRBV12-3 or TRBV12-4 to TRBJ1-1, with D tentatively TRBD1 (5 bases). The CDR3 sequence is 14 residues long. Trimming stripped 7 bases from V and 5 bases from J, with 17 bases between. CDR3 nucleotide sequence: TGTGCCAGCACCTCGGTGGCGGGGCTAACTGAAGCTTTCTTT. It codes for CASTSVAGLTEAFF.

A few counts support this clonotype. The rearrangement links TRBV4-1 to TRBJ1-1; 7 bases agree with TRBD1. CDR1 MGHRA and CDR2 YSYEKL come from the germline V gene. Unmatched junction bases numbered 6, after V lost 2 bases and J lost 3 bases. The CDR3 extends over 15 amino acids. This chain's CDR3 is CASSQTGATHTEAFF. CDR3 nucleotide sequence: TGCGCCAGCAGCCAAACAGGGGCGACGCACACTGAAGCTTTCTTT.

This clonotype was seen at least ten times. This chain joins TRBV7-2 and TRBJ2-6; D remains unclear. The CDR3 consists of 14 residues. Germline-derived CDR1 and CDR2 are SGHTA and FQGNSA. V lost 5 bases and J 0 bases, leaving 5 bases between the germline ends. CDR3 amino acids: CASSRDSGANVLTF. The CDR3 region has the DNA TGTGCCAGCAGCCGAGACTCTGGGGCCAACGTCCTGACTTTC.

The V and J genes are TRBV7-6 and TRBJ2-5; D not certain. V lost 5 bases, J lost 2 bases, and 12 bases lay in between. Per germline, CDR1 SGHVS and CDR2 FNYEAQ. The length of the CDR3 is 14 residues. CDR3 amino acids: CASSPLGGQETQYF. The CDR3 DNA reads as TGTGCCAGCAGCCCCCTCGGCGGTCAAGAGACCCAGTACTTC.

The sample holds one count of this clonotype. The J gene is TRBJ1-1, the V gene TRBV19, with TRBD1 as a possible D gene (6 bases). This CDR3 is 16 amino acids long. V dropped 7 bases and J dropped 1 base, with 19 bases sitting between them. Germline CDR1 is LNHDA and CDR2 is SQIVND (reference sequence). CDR3 nucleotide sequence: TGTGCCAGTACCAAGGGGGGTAAGGATGGGAACACTGAAGCTTTCTTT. Encoded protein: CASTKGGKDGNTEAFF.

This clonotype was recorded many times. The genes are TRBV7-2 and TRBJ2-5; D is unresolved. V was pared by 4 bases and J by 4 bases, with 13 bases between. The CDR3 covers 14 residues. Germline loops: CDR1 SGHTA, CDR2 FQGNSA. DNA of the CDR3: TGTGCCAGCAGCTCCCTAGTCAACGTAGAGACCCAGTACTTC. It translates to CASSSLVNVETQYF.

The chain joins TRBV7-9 to TRBJ2-2, with D tentatively TRBD1 (6 bases). CDR3 size: 15 residues. The germline CDR1 and CDR2 sequences are SEHNR and FQNEAQ (reference sequence). The V gene lost 8 bases and the J gene lost 2 bases, with 15 bases spanning the gap. The chain's CDR3 is CASAPGTSNTGELFF. The CDR3 DNA follows: TGTGCCAGCGCCCCCGGGACAAGCAACACCGGGGAGCTGTTTTTT.

This clonotype was counted between two and nine times. The chain links TRBV6-2 or TRBV6-3 to TRBJ2-7; 10 positions match TRBD2. Germline CDR1 is MNHEY and CDR2 is SVGEGT. The V and J ends lost 6 bases and 3 bases, in that order; junction bases with no gene match: 5. The CDR3 length is 14 residues. The CDR3 here is CASSGRTSGYEQYV. CDR3 bases: TGTGCCAGCAGCGGTCGGACTAGCGGCTACGAGCAGTACGTC.

This clonotype was recorded at least ten times. V is TRBV7-2 and J is TRBJ1-4; maybe TRBD1 (6 bases). In germline, CDR1 is SGHTA, CDR2 FQGNSA. Trimming took 2 bases from V and 7 from J, leaving 17 bases between them. This CDR3 comprises 16 residues. In DNA form, the CDR3 reads TGTGCCAGCAGCTTAAATCAAGGGGGGGATGGTGAAAAACTGTTTTTT. This translates into CASSLNQGGDGEKLFF.

The J gene is TRBJ2-1, the V gene TRBV19; tentatively, D is TRBD1 (5 bases). Germline lookup yields CDR1 LNHDA and CDR2 SQIVND (reference sequence). The CDR3 is 14 residues long. The V end lost 2 bases, the J end lost 5 bases, and 10 bases lay between the germline ends. CDR3 sequence reads: CASSISDKNNEQFF. The CDR3 nucleotides are TGTGCCAGTAGTATATCGGACAAAAACAATGAGCAGTTCTTC.

This chain connects TRBV6-2 or TRBV6-3 to TRBJ1-1; TRBD1 matches 8 bases. V was pared by 5 bases and J by 5 bases, with 7 bases of the junction left unmatched. There are 14 residues in the CDR3. Germline CDR1 and CDR2: MNHEY and SVGEGT. The DNA of the CDR3 is TGTGCCAGCAGTGTCCCAGGGGGCTTTACTGAAGCTTTCTTT. Encoded protein: CASSVPGGFTEAFF.

Only one count was recorded for this clonotype. This could be a read error, since a much larger clone is one nucleotide away. No conserved phenylalanine or tryptophan is present at the end of the CDR3, so a read error is the likely explanation. J is TRBJ2-6 and V is TRBV7-4, with 7 bases lining up with TRBD2. The germline V gene encodes CDR1 SGHVT and CDR2 SQSDAQ. V shed 10 bases, J shed 0 bases, and the junction held 15 bases outside the gene matches. The CDR3 contains 18 residues. In DNA, the CDR3 is TGTGCCAACCACCCGGGCCTAGCGGAAACCTCTGGGGCCAACGTCCTGACTGTC. Translating it yields CANHPGLAETSGANVLTV.